The rows below give T cell receptor beta chains drawn from one sample of a study of cytomegalovirus exposure and HLA in healthy donors. The protocol was immunoSEQ multiplex PCR, while the TCRdb copy is restricted to in-frame clones and leaves out a portion. This sample has about 160,000 clones; around 79% occur once, and the top ten carry around 0.96%. The sequenced sample was PBMCs. The receptors stem from a woman aged 45-59 years in good health and CMV-seropositive. Each CDR3 is given with its conserved first and last residue. A D gene is named only where the DNA matches it firmly. Only part of the rows carry a size: once, few, many, or a class if the clone is expanded.

cdr3_nt: TGTGCCAGCAGCCCGCGCAGGGACAGCTCCTATAATTCACCCCTCCACTTT
cdr3_aa: CASSPRRDSSYNSPLHF
clone_size: -
v_call: TRBV5-6
d_call: TRBD1
j_call: TRBJ1-6

cdr3_nt: TGTGCCAGCAGCTTAGGGGGGACAGCACGTAATGAGCAGTTCTTC
cdr3_aa: CASSLGGTARNEQFF
clone_size: -
v_call: TRBV11-3
d_call: TRBD1
j_call: TRBJ2-1

cdr3_nt: TGTGCCAGCCGTATCCCAGGGGCTGCGGGAAACACCATATATTTT
cdr3_aa: CASRIPGAAGNTIYF
clone_size: -
v_call: TRBV6-6
d_call: -
j_call: TRBJ1-3

cdr3_nt: TGTGCCAGCTCACCGTCTAGCGGGGCCCAAGAGACCCAGTACTTC
cdr3_aa: CASSPSSGAQETQYF
clone_size: -
v_call: TRBV18
d_call: TRBD2
j_call: TRBJ2-5

cdr3_nt: TGTGCCAGTAGTATAGATCAACAGGGGGGGAATCAGCCCCAGCATTTT
cdr3_aa: CASSIDQQGGNQPQHF
clone_size: once
v_call: TRBV19
d_call: TRBD1
j_call: TRBJ1-5

cdr3_nt: TGTGCCAGCACGCTCCTACTCACAGATACGCAGTATTTT
cdr3_aa: CASTLLLTDTQYF
clone_size: few
v_call: TRBV6-6
d_call: -
j_call: TRBJ2-3

cdr3_nt: TGTGCCAGCAGCCAGGACAGGGGGTACAATGAGCAGTTCTTC
cdr3_aa: CASSQDRGYNEQFF
clone_size: -
v_call: TRBV6-6
d_call: TRBD1
j_call: TRBJ2-1

cdr3_nt: TGCGCCAGCAGCTTGGCCGGGACAGGGTATTACAATGAGCAGTTCTTC
cdr3_aa: CASSLAGTGYYNEQFF
clone_size: -
v_call: TRBV5-1
d_call: TRBD1
j_call: TRBJ2-1

cdr3_nt: TGTGCCAGCTCCCGCGAGAAAAATTCACCCCTCCACTTT
cdr3_aa: CASSREKNSPLHF
clone_size: -
v_call: TRBV6-5
d_call: -
j_call: TRBJ1-6

cdr3_nt: TGTGCCAGCTCACCACCGCCTCAGGGGCCCCCCACTGAAGCTTTCTTT
cdr3_aa: CASSPPPQGPPTEAFF
clone_size: -
v_call: TRBV18
d_call: -
j_call: TRBJ1-1

cdr3_nt: TGTGCCAGCAGATTTTGGGGCCCGGGACAAAGCACAGATACGCAGTATTTT
cdr3_aa: CASRFWGPGQSTDTQYF
clone_size: few
v_call: TRBV2
d_call: -
j_call: TRBJ2-3

cdr3_nt: TGTGCCAGCTCACCACTTGTGGAGTTGAACACTGAAGCTTTCTTT
cdr3_aa: CASSPLVELNTEAFF
clone_size: -
v_call: TRBV18
d_call: -
j_call: TRBJ1-1

cdr3_nt: TGTGCCAGCAGCTTAACTAGAGAGGAGACCCAGTACTTC
cdr3_aa: CASSLTREETQYF
clone_size: -
v_call: TRBV7-8
d_call: -
j_call: TRBJ2-5

cdr3_nt: TGTGCCAGCAGTACAGGGTTCAGCACCGGGGAGCTGTTTTTT
cdr3_aa: CASSTGFSTGELFF
clone_size: -
v_call: TRBV9
d_call: -
j_call: TRBJ2-2

cdr3_nt: TGCGCCAGCAGCCCGGACATGATGAACACTGAAGCTTTCTTT
cdr3_aa: CASSPDMMNTEAFF
clone_size: -
v_call: TRBV4-3
d_call: -
j_call: TRBJ1-1

cdr3_nt: TGTGCCAGCAGCTTGTCCTACCTTAGCGGGGGGGCTCTAACGCAGTATTTT
cdr3_aa: CASSLSYLSGGALTQYF
clone_size: -
v_call: TRBV7-2
d_call: TRBD2
j_call: TRBJ2-3

cdr3_nt: TGTGCCAGCAGTCTGACGGGACAGGGGACCTACGAGCAGTACTTC
cdr3_aa: CASSLTGQGTYEQYF
clone_size: few
v_call: TRBV6-5
d_call: TRBD1
j_call: TRBJ2-7

cdr3_nt: TGTGCCAGCAGCCAATTGAAGGGAGTAGGTCAGCCCCAGCATTTT
cdr3_aa: CASSQLKGVGQPQHF
clone_size: few
v_call: TRBV16
d_call: -
j_call: TRBJ1-5

cdr3_nt: TGTGCCAGCAGTAAGCAGGTGAACACTGAAGCTTTCTTT
cdr3_aa: CASSKQVNTEAFF
clone_size: -
v_call: TRBV2
d_call: -
j_call: TRBJ1-1

cdr3_nt: TGCGCCAGCAGCCAAGATGTGTCGGGAAATCAGCCCCAGCATTTT
cdr3_aa: CASSQDVSGNQPQHF
clone_size: -
v_call: TRBV4-1
d_call: -
j_call: TRBJ1-5

cdr3_nt: TGTGCCAGAAACTGGACAGGAAAGAACACTGAAGCTTTCTTT
cdr3_aa: CARNWTGKNTEAFF
clone_size: -
v_call: TRBV19
d_call: TRBD1
j_call: TRBJ1-1

cdr3_nt: TGTGCCAGCAGCTCCCAGGGATCCCCCTACGAGCAGTACTTC
cdr3_aa: CASSSQGSPYEQYF
clone_size: -
v_call: TRBV5-4
d_call: -
j_call: TRBJ2-7

cdr3_nt: TGCAGCGTTGAGAACAGGGCTGTAAACACCGGGGAGCTGTTTTTT
cdr3_aa: CSVENRAVNTGELFF
clone_size: few
v_call: TRBV29-1
d_call: -
j_call: TRBJ2-2

cdr3_nt: TGCGCCAGCAGCTCCACCGGAGGGGGCGATGGCTACACCTTC
cdr3_aa: CASSSTGGGDGYTF
clone_size: -
v_call: TRBV5-1
d_call: TRBD1
j_call: TRBJ1-2

cdr3_nt: TGTGCCATCAGCCCACAGGGGCAATCCTCGTATGGCTACACCTTC
cdr3_aa: CAISPQGQSSYGYTF
clone_size: -
v_call: TRBV10-3
d_call: TRBD1
j_call: TRBJ1-2

cdr3_nt: TGTGCCAGTAGTATCGGAGGGGGCCGGTGGTACAATGAGCAGTTCTTC
cdr3_aa: CASSIGGGRWYNEQFF
clone_size: -
v_call: TRBV19
d_call: -
j_call: TRBJ2-1

cdr3_nt: TGTGCCAGCAGTTTTGCGGATAACTACGAGCAGTACTTC
cdr3_aa: CASSFADNYEQYF
clone_size: -
v_call: TRBV27
d_call: -
j_call: TRBJ2-7

cdr3_nt: TGTGCCAGCAGCTTCGAAAGGACAGGATCTTATAGCAATCAGCCCCAGCATTTT
cdr3_aa: CASSFERTGSYSNQPQHF
clone_size: -
v_call: TRBV7-2
d_call: TRBD1
j_call: TRBJ1-5

cdr3_nt: TGTGCCAGCAGTGAAGAGGGGAAGTTAAAAGCTTTCTTT
cdr3_aa: CASSEEGKLKAFF
clone_size: -
v_call: TRBV2
d_call: -
j_call: TRBJ1-1